These T cell receptor beta chains were read from a single sample in a study of T-cell memory formation after mild COVID-19. TCRdb re-derived calls from the 5' RACE reads in MiXCR, one entry per CDR3 protein. This table has fewer than 140,000 distinct CDR3 sequences, around 12% appearing once. Sequencing used PBMCs or a T cell subset sorted from them (not recorded which). The receptors were gathered from an adult woman who had mild COVID-19 (a few samples of this study predate the infection). Cell type and time point are not known. Each CDR3 is given with its conserved first and last residue. Fields, in order: CDR3 protein, CDR3 DNA, D gene, clone size, J gene, V gene. A D gene is named only where the DNA matches it firmly. The size field is filled for only some rows; it gives once, few, many or a size class.

CDR3aa: CASSDPTGGIGELFF; CDR3nt: TGTGCCAGCAGTGACCCGACAGGGGGCATCGGGGAGCTGTTTTTT; d_gene: TRBD1; abundance: -; j_gene: TRBJ2-2; v_gene: TRBV12-3/TRBV12-4
CDR3aa: CSARDGAVPNEQYF; CDR3nt: TGCAGTGCTAGAGATGGCGCAGTGCCAAACGAGCAGTACTTC; d_gene: -; abundance: few; j_gene: TRBJ2-7; v_gene: TRBV20-1
CDR3aa: CSAILVGEQYF; CDR3nt: TGCAGTGCCATACTAGTTGGCGAGCAGTACTTC; d_gene: -; abundance: few; j_gene: TRBJ2-7; v_gene: TRBV20-1
CDR3aa: CATSSGDFYNEQFF; CDR3nt: TGTGCCACCAGCAGCGGGGACTTCTACAATGAGCAGTTCTTC; d_gene: -; abundance: -; j_gene: TRBJ2-1; v_gene: TRBV15
CDR3aa: CASSSGQFNEQYF; CDR3nt: TGTGCCAGCAGTTCGGGACAGTTCAACGAGCAGTACTTC; d_gene: TRBD1; abundance: few; j_gene: TRBJ2-7; v_gene: TRBV6-2/TRBV6-3
CDR3aa: CASSLGGGQPQHF; CDR3nt: TGTGCCAGCAGCTTGGGGGGTGGGCAGCCCCAGCATTTT; d_gene: -; abundance: -; j_gene: TRBJ1-5; v_gene: TRBV5-6
CDR3aa: CASSLMPGQVLYEQYF; CDR3nt: TGTGCCAGCAGCTTAATGCCAGGACAGGTTCTCTACGAGCAGTACTTC; d_gene: TRBD1; abundance: few; j_gene: TRBJ2-7; v_gene: TRBV7-9
CDR3aa: CASSQDRGWALPAFF; CDR3nt: TGTGCCAGCAGCCAGGACAGGGGTTGGGCCCTGCCCGCTTTCTTT; d_gene: TRBD1; abundance: few; j_gene: TRBJ1-1; v_gene: TRBV12-3/TRBV12-4
CDR3aa: CASSLGRYSNQPQHF; CDR3nt: TGTGCCAGCAGCTTAGGTCGGTATAGCAATCAGCCCCAGCATTTT; d_gene: -; abundance: few; j_gene: TRBJ1-5; v_gene: TRBV7-9
CDR3aa: CASSQVAGIYNEQFF; CDR3nt: TGCGCCAGCAGCCAAGTGGCAGGGATCTACAATGAGCAGTTCTTC; d_gene: -; abundance: -; j_gene: TRBJ2-1; v_gene: TRBV4-1
CDR3aa: CASRSHLYEQYF; CDR3nt: TGTGCCAGCAGAAGCCACCTCTACGAGCAGTACTTC; d_gene: -; abundance: many; j_gene: TRBJ2-7; v_gene: TRBV7-2
CDR3aa: CASRRRDSHEQYF; CDR3nt: TGTGCCAGCAGGAGACGGGACAGTCACGAGCAGTACTTC; d_gene: TRBD1; abundance: few; j_gene: TRBJ2-7; v_gene: TRBV27
CDR3aa: CASSPQTLNLGNNEQFF; CDR3nt: TGTGCCAGCAGCCCCCAAACACTCAATCTAGGGAACAATGAGCAGTTCTTC; d_gene: -; abundance: few; j_gene: TRBJ2-1; v_gene: TRBV6-2/TRBV6-3
CDR3aa: CASRLQGREETQYF; CDR3nt: TGTGCCAGCAGGCTACAGGGGAGGGAAGAGACCCAGTACTTC; d_gene: -; abundance: few; j_gene: TRBJ2-5; v_gene: TRBV12-3/TRBV12-4
CDR3aa: CSVEEPGKVNSPLHF; CDR3nt: TGCAGCGTTGAAGAGCCGGGGAAGGTAAATTCACCCCTCCACTTT; d_gene: -; abundance: -; j_gene: TRBJ1-6; v_gene: TRBV29-1
CDR3aa: CSASYYGQGAGDTQYF; CDR3nt: TGCAGTGCTAGTTATTACGGACAGGGGGCGGGAGATACGCAGTATTTT; d_gene: TRBD1; abundance: many; j_gene: TRBJ2-3; v_gene: TRBV20-1
CDR3aa: CASNVPERPQADYNEQFF; CDR3nt: TGTGCCAGCAACGTACCAGAGCGGCCCCAGGCGGACTACAATGAGCAGTTCTTC; d_gene: -; abundance: -; j_gene: TRBJ2-1; v_gene: TRBV6-2/TRBV6-3